The 27 T cell receptor delta chains listed next were all sequenced from one sample in a study of gamma-delta chains in newborns, infants, children. TCRdb fed the reads to CATT. This table has under 4,500 delta-chain clones, 14% to 15% appearing once. Sequences were obtained from blood. These receptors were obtained from a child who was a newborn, infant or young child, either healthy, febrile or measles-vaccinated (not recorded which).

This clone was observed a handful of times. A single base separates this from a much larger clone, so it may be a read error. Within the sample, other DNA sequences also encode this same CDR3. This chain joins TRDV1 and TRDJ1; a possible D gene is TRDD3 (7 bases). This CDR3 is 23 amino acids long. The germline gives CDR1 TSWWSYY, CDR2 QGS. CDR3 in amino acids: CALGERRRSYLGWGQRDTDKLIF. In DNA form, the CDR3 reads TGTGCTCTTGGGGAACGGAGACGGTCCTACTTGGGCTGGGGGCAAAGGGACACCGATAAGCTCATCTTT.

In its sample, this clone was seen a few times. TCRdb's entry gives the protein of a much larger clone, which mismatches this DNA's translation at residue 11, likely from a read error; the protein reported here is translated from the DNA. V is TRDV2 and J is TRDJ3, with 11 bases lining up with TRDD3. The trim removed 0 bases at V and 3 bases at J, leaving 6 bases unmatched. CDR3 length: 19 residues. Germline V gene sequence: CDR1 GEAIGNYY, CDR2 EKD. The CDR3 here is CACDTLLGDIYWDTRQMFF. CDR3 in DNA: TGTGCCTGTGACACCCTACTGGGGGATATTTACTGGGACACCCGACAGATGTTTTTC.

In this sample, this clone turned up a few times. This chain uses TRDV2 with TRDJ1; maybe TRDD3 (6 bases). V was pared by 0 bases and J by 2 bases, with 18 bases between. From germline, CDR1 is GEAIGNYY and CDR2 EKD. This CDR3 has 17 residues. The CDR3 protein is CACDTVGGRQRTDKLIF. In DNA, the CDR3 is TGTGCCTGTGACACCGTGGGGGGCAGACAGAGGACCGATAAACTCATCTTT.

In this sample, this clone turned up a few times. A single base is all that separates this from a far larger clone, so a read error is likely. Other DNA sequences from this sample encode an identical CDR3 as well. The rearrangement uses TRDV2 and TRDJ1; a possible D gene is TRDD3 (6 bases). This CDR3 is 17 amino acids long. Per the germline V gene, CDR1 is GEAIGNYY and CDR2 is EKD. The CDR3 DNA reads as TGTGCCTGCGACACCGTTCTGGGGCTCTCTTACACCGATAAACTCATCTTT. Amino acids: CACDTVLGLSYTDKLIF.

Regarding this clone: The protein that TCRdb holds for this DNA derives from a much larger clone and differs from the translated DNA at residue 13, which likely indicates a read error; the protein shown here is translated from the DNA. The rearrangement joins TRDV2 to TRDJ3; TRDD3 matches 12 bases. This CDR3 contains 18 residues. Germline CDR1 and CDR2: GEAIGNYY and EKD. In nucleotides, the CDR3 is TGTGCCTGTGACACCTTACTGGGGGATACCCGGGACGCCCGACAGATGTTTTTC. Its protein product is CACDTLLGDTRDARQMFF.

This clone turned up a few times. At residue 11, the TCRdb protein departs from the DNA translation, so the protein shown here was derived from the DNA itself. The chain joins TRDV2 to TRDJ3; 7 nucleotides align to TRDD3. The length of the CDR3 is 18 residues. CDR1 GEAIGNYY and CDR2 EKD come from the germline V gene. CDR3 bases: TGTGCCTGTGACACCGCTGGGGGTTCTTCCCGGGACACCCGACGGATGTTTTTC. Protein sequence: CACDTAGGSSRDTRRMFF.

This clone ranks as medium-sized. Other DNA sequences in the sample encode the same CDR3. V usage is TRDV2 and J usage is TRDJ1; 8 nucleotides match TRDD3. The germline gives CDR1 GEAIGNYY, CDR2 EKD. This CDR3 is built from 16 residues. The ends lost 4 bases at V and 0 bases at J; junction bases unmatched: 9. The DNA for the CDR3 is TGTGCCTGTGATTTACTGGGGGTCCTGTACACCGATAAACTCATCTTT. It translates to CACDLLGVLYTDKLIF.

This clone is categorized as medium-sized. This chain uses TRDV1 with TRDJ1; D is uncertain. The CDR3 is made up of 17 amino acids. V gave up 1 base and J gave up 0 bases, with 15 bases separating them. CDR1 and CDR2 (germline): TSWWSYY, QGS. The DNA of the CDR3 is TGTGCTCTTGGGGAACCTACGTCGTACTGCCACACCGATAAACTCATCTTT. Translation: CALGEPTSYCHTDKLIF.

In this sample, this clone is medium-sized. The chain carries TRDV1 and TRDJ1; D is perhaps TRDD2 or TRDD3 (9 bases each). CDR1 is TSWWSYY and CDR2 is QGS in the germline V gene. The CDR3 contains 27 residues. V lost 1 base, J lost 3 bases, and 48 bases lay in between. CDR3 DNA sequence: TGTGCTCTTGGGGAACCAGTTTGCCTTCCTACGTATTCTGTTCTTGGGGGATATTTTACCGTACCCGATAAACTCATCTTT. This codes for CALGEPVCLPTYSVLGGYFTVPDKLIF.

This clone came up a few times. A far larger clone is only one base removed, so a read error is likely. At the DNA level, this CDR3 is encoded by other sequences in the same sample as well. V usage is TRDV2 and J usage is TRDJ3, with D tentatively TRDD3 (5 bases). The germline V gene has CDR1 GEAIGNYY and CDR2 EKD. The CDR3 is 18 amino acids. This CDR3 reads CACDTVGESSWDTRQMFF. The CDR3 DNA follows: TGTGCCTGCGACACCGTAGGGGAGAGCTCCTGGGACACCCGACAGATGTTTTTC.

This clone was detected only a few times. A much larger clonotype is one base distant, so this may be a read error. J is TRDJ3 and V is TRDV2; TRDD3 agrees at 9 bases. Germline-derived CDR1 and CDR2 are GEAIGNYY and EKD. CDR3 size: 20 residues. J gave up 0 bases and V 0 bases, and 8 bases lay outside the gene matches. CDR3 nucleotide sequence: TGTGCCTGTGACACCGCATTCGGTGGGGGATACTCCTGGGACACCCGACAGATGTTTTTC. Encoded protein: CACDTAFGGGYSWDTRQMFF.

This clone was counted only a few times. The chain has TRDV2 and TRDJ1, with 9 bases fitting TRDD3. This CDR3 region has 17 residues. The V gene's germline CDR1 is GEAIGNYY and CDR2 EKD. After removal of 5 bases from V and 0 bases from J, the junction contained 12 bases not matched to a gene. The CDR3 DNA sequence: TGTGCCTGTGTCGCACTGGGGGACCCTAGGGACACCGATAAACTCATCTTT. As protein: CACVALGDPRDTDKLIF.

To note about this clone: Being one base from a much bigger clone, this may be a read error. The same CDR3 is also encoded by other DNA sequences in this sample. The chain couples TRDV2 to TRDJ1, with 13 bases that match TRDD3. This CDR3 comprises 17 residues. The V gene's germline CDR1 is GEAIGNYY and CDR2 EKD. CDR3 loop: CACDTLLGDTDTDKLIF. The CDR3, as DNA: TGTGCCTGCGACACCCTACTGGGGGATACGGACACCGATAAACTCATCTTT.

In its sample, this clone ranks as medium-sized. The gene calls are TRDV2 and TRDJ3, with 9 bases lining up with TRDD3. V lost 0 bases, J lost 0 bases, and 8 bases stayed unmatched. The CDR3 extends over 20 amino acids. Germline V gene lookup returns CDR1 GEAIGNYY and CDR2 EKD. The CDR3 DNA reads as TGTGCCTGTGACACCGTATTCGGTGGGGGATACTCCTGGGACACCCGACAGATGTTTTTC. Translation: CACDTVFGGGYSWDTRQMFF.

Concerning this clone itself: A read error may produce the germline difference seen at one junction end. The chain uses TRDV1 and TRDJ1; 9 bases map to TRDD3. TCRdb carries no J gene annotation; the J gene was assigned here by matching the DNA with germline. Germline V gene sequence: CDR1 TSWWSYY, CDR2 QGS. This CDR3 is built from 25 residues. The CDR3 DNA sequence: TGTGCTATTGGGGAATTAAGTTTTACCGGGACTACGTCCTGGGACGGGGGGATACACATCGGTAAACTCATCTTT. It yields the protein CAIGELSFTGTTSWDGGIHIGKLIF.

The sample holds a few counts of this clone. Translating this DNA gives a protein that differs at residue 3 from the TCRdb one, which belongs to a much larger clone; a read error is likely, and the protein shown is this translation. The chain employs TRDV2 and TRDJ2, with TRDD3 identical over 9 bases. The CDR3 is made up of 14 amino acids. From germline, CDR1 is GEAIGNYY and CDR2 EKD. CDR3 in amino acids: CARDTLGDTAQLFF. CDR3 nucleotides: TGTGCCCGTGACACCCTGGGGGATACAGCACAACTCTTCTTT.

For this clone: Relative to the germline gene, one junction end is altered; a read error may explain this. The chain couples TRDV1 to TRDJ1, with D maybe TRDD3 (6 bases). No J gene was available from TCRdb, and it was assigned here by a germline match of the DNA. Germline V gene data show CDR1 as TSWWSYY and CDR2 as QGS. The CDR3 is 19 amino acids. In DNA form, the CDR3 reads TGTGCTATTGGGGGCTCCTGTAGTCCGGTCGGGGATTACACCGATAAACTCATCTTT. Protein: CAIGGSCSPVGDYTDKLIF.

About this clone itself: Given a much more abundant clone one base away, this may be a read error. J is TRDJ3 and V is TRDV2; TRDD3 matches 10 bases. The CDR3 contains 24 residues. The V gene end was trimmed by 0 bases and the J gene end by 0 bases; junction bases not matched to a gene: 19. CDR1 GEAIGNYY and CDR2 EKD come from the germline V gene. The CDR3 sequence is CACDTLLGDRPGGPSSWDTRQMFF. As DNA, the CDR3 is TGTGCCTGTGACACCCTACTGGGGGATCGCCCTGGGGGACCCAGCTCCTGGGACACCCGACAGATGTTTTTC.

The J segment is TRDJ1; no V gene was assigned; TRDD3 was called by the table and not checked on the DNA. This CDR3 comprises 15 residues. This CDR3 is CACETVVGRTDKLIF. The CDR3 nucleotides read TGTGCCTGTGAAACTGTGGTGGGACGCACCGATAAACTCATCTTT.

Comment on this clone: Other nucleotide sequences in the sample specify the same CDR3. The CDR3 here is CALGELCRGQGIQRGITDKLIF. The CDR3 nucleotides are TGTGCTCTTGGGGAACTTTGCCGCGGCCAGGGGATTCAGCGTGGCATAACCGATAAACTCATCTTT. The rearrangement joins TRDV1 to TRDJ1, with D tentatively TRDD3 (6 bases). This CDR3 has 22 amino acids. V gave up 0 bases and J gave up 2 bases, with 31 bases separating them. CDR1 and CDR2 from the germline V gene are TSWWSYY and QGS.

Only a few counts were recorded for this clone. TCRdb lists the protein of a much larger clone for this DNA, which differs at residue 12, so this is likely a read error; the protein given here is translated from the DNA itself. CDR3 sequence reads: CACDFLKGLTARLFF. Here the CDR3 DNA reads TGTGCCTGTGACTTTTTGAAGGGTTTGACAGCACGACTCTTCTTT. The chain couples TRDV2 to TRDJ2; D is ambiguous. Germline-derived CDR1 and CDR2 are GEAIGNYY and EKD. This CDR3 is 15 amino acids long.

This rearrangement joins TRDV2 to TRDJ1; D unclear. Because TCRdb records no J gene, it was assigned here through a match of the DNA to germline. Germline values: CDR1 GEAIGNYY, CDR2 EKD. The CDR3 runs to 20 residues. Trimming pared 2 bases from V and 1 base from J, leaving 28 bases between. DNA for the CDR3: TGTGCCTGTGACATTCTGAGTGGAAGGTGGGAGTCCACGGCCACCGATAAACTCATCTTT. This sequence encodes CACDILSGRWESTATDKLIF.

This clone turned up a few times. A far larger clone lies a single base away; this is likely a read error. Other DNA sequences from this sample encode an identical CDR3 as well. The chain links TRDV2 to TRDJ2; D gene uncertain. From germline, CDR1 is GEAIGNYY and CDR2 EKD. The CDR3 sequence is 15 residues long. The DNA of the CDR3 is TGTGCCTGCGACACTCTTCAGTCTTTGACAGCACAACTCTTCTTT. This sequence encodes CACDTLQSLTAQLFF.

Details on this clone: It may be a read error: a sequence one base away is much more abundant. The V call is TRDV2, the J call TRDJ1, with a tentative D call TRDD3 (6 bases). Germline matching of the DNA provided the J gene here, since TCRdb leaves it blank. Germline assignment: CDR1 GEAIGNYY and CDR2 EKD. This CDR3 region has 15 residues. The germline V and J ends were trimmed by 1 base and 0 bases, with 11 bases remaining between them. The CDR3 is CACDTVLGYTDKLIF. DNA of the CDR3: TGTGCCTGTGACACTGTACTGGGCTACACCGATAAACTCATCTTT.

Here the V gene is TRDV2, but the J gene went uncalled; the D call TRDD3 from the table was never checked on the DNA. The CDR3 consists of 15 residues. Germline CDR1 is GEAIGNYY and CDR2 is EKD. CDR3 coding DNA: TGTGCCTGTGAGCCACTGGGGGAAAAAACCGATAACATCATCTTT. Translating it yields CACEPLGEKTDNIIF.

This rearrangement joins TRDV2 to TRDJ1, with 9 positions matching TRDD3. Here the J gene was assigned by germline matching of the DNA, as TCRdb has none. CDR3 length: 18 residues. Unmatched junction bases numbered 15, after V lost 4 bases and J lost 1 base. Germline V gives CDR1 GEAIGNYY, CDR2 EKD. The CDR3 loop is CACERRKGIRKSTDKLIF. CDR3 coding DNA: TGTGCCTGTGAGAGGAGAAAGGGGATACGTAAAAGCACCGATAAACTCATCTTT.

The rearrangement joins TRDV2 to TRDJ1; TRDD3 aligns across 7 bases. TCRdb leaves out the J gene; it was filled in here by matching the DNA to germline. The germline CDR1 and CDR2 sequences are GEAIGNYY and EKD. The CDR3 contains 15 residues. Unmatched junction bases numbered 7, after V lost 4 bases and J lost 0 bases. The DNA of the CDR3 is TGTGCCTGTGATCTCTGGGGGTCTTACACCGATAAACTCATCTTT. Its protein product is CACDLWGSYTDKLIF.